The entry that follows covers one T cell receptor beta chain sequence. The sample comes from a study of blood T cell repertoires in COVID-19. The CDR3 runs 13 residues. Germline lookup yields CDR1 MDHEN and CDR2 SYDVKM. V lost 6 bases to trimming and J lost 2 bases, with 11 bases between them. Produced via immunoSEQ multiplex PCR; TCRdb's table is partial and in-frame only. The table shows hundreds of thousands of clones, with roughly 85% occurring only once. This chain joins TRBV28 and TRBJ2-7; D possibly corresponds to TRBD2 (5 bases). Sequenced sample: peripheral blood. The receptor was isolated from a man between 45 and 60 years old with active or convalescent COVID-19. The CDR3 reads CASRSSGTYEQYF. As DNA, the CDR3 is TGTGCCAGCAGGTCCAGCGGCACCTACGAGCAGTACTTC.